This T cell receptor beta chain was captured by sequencing in a study of technical replicates of blood from a few donors. Produced via immunoSEQ multiplex PCR; TCRdb's table is partial and in-frame only. The table lists fewer than 95,000 clones, approximately 95% of them singletons, with 0.2% to 0.3% in the top ten. V was cut by 3 bases and J by 3 bases, with 18 bases left in between. The CDR3 contains 17 residues. Germline assignment: CDR1 MDHEN and CDR2 SYDVKM. The chain recombines TRBV28 with TRBJ1-5, with D unresolved. This TCR came from a human donor in good health. Sequenced sample: T cells isolated from PBMCs. CDR3 bases: TGTGCCAGCAGTTTTGGCCGGAGAATTGGCGTCAATCAGCCCCAGCATTTT. Translating gives CASSFGRRIGVNQPQHF.